This paragraph reports one TCR beta chain. Its antigen is not known. The CD8+CD4-CCR7+CD45RA+ phenotype defined the sorted naive CD8 T cells. The data stem from a study of molecular identifiers for immune sequencing clone quantification. General observations from the study: Clones carrying above 20 RNA copies accounted for over 98% of effector molecules, under 1% in naive cells. Jurkat TCR RNA from one cell was spiked into about 1 million naive cells, and it was reportedly detectable there.

TCRdb called the PCR reads again in MiXCR, with one record for every CDR3 protein. The top ten clones hold less than 5.5% of a sample with some 100,000 distinct CDR3 sequences, under 40% of them seen once. CDR1 and CDR2 (germline): MNHNY, SVGAGI (reference sequence). The V and J ends lost 9 bases and 4 bases, in that order; junction bases with no gene match: 7. CDR3 length equals 16 residues. The specimen sequenced was naive CD8+ T cells from blood, with Jurkat cell RNA spiked in. Subset denoted: FACS-sorted CD8+CD4-CCR7+CD45RA+ naive T cells. This rearrangement joins TRBV6-6 to TRBJ2-3; 16 bases line up with TRBD2. This receptor was obtained from a human donor in good health. Some libraries in this study had Jurkat cell RNA spiked in. The CDR3 coding sequence is TGTGCCAGTGCGGGACTAGCGGGAGGGCCTGCAGATACGCAGTATTTT. Translated: CASAGLAGGPADTQYF.